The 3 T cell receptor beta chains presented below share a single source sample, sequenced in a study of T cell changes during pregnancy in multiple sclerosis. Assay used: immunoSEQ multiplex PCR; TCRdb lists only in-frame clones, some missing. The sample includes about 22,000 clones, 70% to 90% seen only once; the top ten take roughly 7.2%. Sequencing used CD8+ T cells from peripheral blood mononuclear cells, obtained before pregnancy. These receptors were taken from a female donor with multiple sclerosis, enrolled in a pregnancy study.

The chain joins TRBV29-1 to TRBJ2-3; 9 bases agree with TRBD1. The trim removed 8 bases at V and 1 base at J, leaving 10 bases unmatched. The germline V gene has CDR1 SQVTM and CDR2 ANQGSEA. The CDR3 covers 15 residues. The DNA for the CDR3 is TGCAGCTTGTTGGGCACAGGGGGCGGCACAGATACGCAGTATTTT. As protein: CSLLGTGGGTDTQYF.

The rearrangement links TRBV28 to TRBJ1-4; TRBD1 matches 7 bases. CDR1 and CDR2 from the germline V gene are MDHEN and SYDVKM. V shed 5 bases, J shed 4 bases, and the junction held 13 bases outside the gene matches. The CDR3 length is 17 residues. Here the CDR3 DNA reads TGTGCCAGCAGTGGGGGGACAGCCGAGGTTATTAATGAAAAACTGTTTTTT. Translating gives CASSGGTAEVINEKLFF. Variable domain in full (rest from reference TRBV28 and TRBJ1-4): DVKVTQSSRYLVKRTGEKVFLECVQDMDHENMFWYRQDPGLGLRLIYFSYDVKMKEKGDIPEGYSVSREKKERFSLILESASTNQTSMYLCASSGGTAEVINEKLFFGSGTQLSVL.

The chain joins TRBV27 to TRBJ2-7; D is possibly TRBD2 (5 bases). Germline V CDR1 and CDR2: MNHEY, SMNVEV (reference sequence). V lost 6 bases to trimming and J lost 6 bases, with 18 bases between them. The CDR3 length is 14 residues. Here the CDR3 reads CASSGLAFLGEQYF. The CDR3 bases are TGTGCCAGCAGCGGACTGGCTTTTTTGGGCGAGCAGTACTTC.